This passage covers 3 T cell receptor beta chains from one sample sequenced in a study of T cells after posttransplantation cyclophosphamide. This table comes from immunoSEQ multiplex PCR, and its TCRdb copy is limited to in-frame clones, with some not included. Listed for the sample are some 40,000 clones, none seen a single time. Sample: PBMCs. The receptors shown here come from a man aged 25-45 years in good health and a related stem cell transplant donor.

In this sample, this clone turned up many times. The V call is TRBV7-3, the J call TRBJ1-6; D possibly corresponds to TRBD1 (5 bases). Between the trimmed V and J ends, which lost 2 bases and 10 bases, there was a span of 15 bases. The germline V gene has CDR1 SGHTA and CDR2 FQGTGA. This CDR3 region has 15 residues. CDR3 sequence: CASSLEGRVGSPLHF. The DNA of the CDR3 is TGTGCCAGCAGCTTAGAGGGCAGGGTGGGGTCACCCCTCCACTTT.

This clone was seen repeatedly, ten times or more. V is TRBV6-1 and J is TRBJ1-1, with D tentatively TRBD1 (5 bases). In germline, CDR1 is MNHNS, CDR2 SASEGT. The CDR3 covers 15 residues. Trimming stripped 0 bases from V and 6 bases from J, with 14 bases between. The CDR3 nucleotides read TGTGCCAGCAGTGAAGCGGCGGGGCCTCGGGCTGAAGCTTTCTTT. It yields the protein CASSEAAGPRAEAFF.

This clone was observed at least ten times. The chain uses TRBV10-1 and TRBJ2-1; 9 positions match TRBD1. CDR1 is WNHNN and CDR2 is SYGVQD in the germline V gene (reference sequence). This CDR3 has 16 residues. The J segment lost 5 bases and the V segment lost 0 bases, leaving 5 bases of the junction unmatched. The CDR3: CASSESSGTGNNEQFF. CDR3 sequence (DNA): TGCGCCAGCAGTGAGTCCTCCGGGACAGGGAACAATGAGCAGTTCTTC.